This entry is about one TCR beta chain. Clones were read by immunoSEQ multiplex PCR, and TCRdb kept only the in-frame ones, dropping some. The table includes approximately 76,000 clones, 91% detected once. This sample is drawn from a study of technical replicates of blood from a few donors. This CDR3 is 17 amino acids long. V dropped 0 bases and J dropped 5; count of bases not matched to a gene: 9. Per the germline V gene, CDR1 is SGHRS and CDR2 is YFSETQ. The receptor's source is a human donor in good health. Input material: T cells isolated from PBMCs. This rearrangement joins TRBV5-1 to TRBJ1-1; 11 bases fit TRBD1. CDR3 loop: CASSLGGTGGWGTEAFF. CDR3 nucleotide sequence: TGCGCCAGCAGCTTGGGCGGGACAGGGGGTTGGGGGACTGAAGCTTTCTTT. Full variable domain (rest looked up from reference TRBV5-1 and TRBJ1-1): KAGVTQTPRYLIKTRGQQVTLSCSPISGHRSVSWYQQTPGQGLQFLFEYFSETQRNKGNFPGRFSGRQFSNSRSEMNVSTLELGDSALYLCASSLGGTGGWGTEAFFGQGTRLTVV.